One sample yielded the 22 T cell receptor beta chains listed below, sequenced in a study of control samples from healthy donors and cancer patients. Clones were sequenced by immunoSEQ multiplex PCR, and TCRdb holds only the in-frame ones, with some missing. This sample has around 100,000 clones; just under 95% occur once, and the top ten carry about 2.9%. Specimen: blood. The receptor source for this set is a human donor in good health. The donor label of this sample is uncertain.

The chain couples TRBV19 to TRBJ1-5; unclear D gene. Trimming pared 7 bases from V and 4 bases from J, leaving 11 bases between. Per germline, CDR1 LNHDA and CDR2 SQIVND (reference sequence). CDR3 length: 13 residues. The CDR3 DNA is TGTGCCAGTACCGGGCTTCCTAATCAGCCCCAGCATTTT. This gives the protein CASTGLPNQPQHF. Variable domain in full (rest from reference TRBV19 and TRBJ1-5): DGGITQSPKYLFRKEGQNVTLSCEQNLNHDAMYWYRQDPGQGLRLIYYSQIVNDFQKGDIAEGYSVSREKKESFPLTVTSAQKNPTAFYLCASTGLPNQPQHFGDGTRLSIL.

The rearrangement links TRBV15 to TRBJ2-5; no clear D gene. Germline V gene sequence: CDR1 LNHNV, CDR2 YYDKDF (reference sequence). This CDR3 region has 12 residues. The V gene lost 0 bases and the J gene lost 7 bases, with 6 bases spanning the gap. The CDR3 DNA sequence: TGTGCCACCAGCAGAGATTGGGGGACCCAGTACTTC. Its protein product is CATSRDWGTQYF.

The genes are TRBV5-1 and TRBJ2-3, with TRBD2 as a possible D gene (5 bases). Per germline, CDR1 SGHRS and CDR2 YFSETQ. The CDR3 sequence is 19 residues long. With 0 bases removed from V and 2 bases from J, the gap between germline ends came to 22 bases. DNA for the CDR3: TGCGCCAGCAGCTTGGCCGGGCCTTCAAGCGACTACTTCACAGATACGCAGTATTTT. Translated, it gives CASSLAGPSSDYFTDTQYF.

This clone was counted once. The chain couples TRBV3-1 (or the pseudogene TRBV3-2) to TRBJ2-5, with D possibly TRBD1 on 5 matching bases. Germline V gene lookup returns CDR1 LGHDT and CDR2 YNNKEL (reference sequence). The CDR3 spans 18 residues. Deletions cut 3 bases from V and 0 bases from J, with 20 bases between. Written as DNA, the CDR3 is TGTGCCAGCAGCCAGTTTCTGCCAGGGAAGAAGTACCAAGAGACCCAGTACTTC. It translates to CASSQFLPGKKYQETQYF.

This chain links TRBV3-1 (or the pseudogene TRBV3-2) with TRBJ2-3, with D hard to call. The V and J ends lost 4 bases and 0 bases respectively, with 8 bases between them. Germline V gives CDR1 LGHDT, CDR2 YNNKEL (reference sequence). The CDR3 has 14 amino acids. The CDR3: CASSLSSSTDTQYF. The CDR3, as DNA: TGTGCCAGCAGCCTGTCCTCTAGCACAGATACGCAGTATTTT.

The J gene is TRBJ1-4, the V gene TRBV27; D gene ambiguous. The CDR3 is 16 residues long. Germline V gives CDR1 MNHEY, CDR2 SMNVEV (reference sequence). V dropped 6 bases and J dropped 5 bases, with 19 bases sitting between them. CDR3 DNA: TGTGCCAGCAGCAGTCATAAGATCGGGCCCAATGAAAAACTGTTTTTT. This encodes CASSSHKIGPNEKLFF.

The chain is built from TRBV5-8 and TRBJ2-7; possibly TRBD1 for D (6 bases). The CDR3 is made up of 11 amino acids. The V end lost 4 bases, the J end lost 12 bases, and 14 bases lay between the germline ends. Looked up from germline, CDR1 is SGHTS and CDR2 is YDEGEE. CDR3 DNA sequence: TGTGCCAGCAGCCGGACAGCCGGACGGTACGTC. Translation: CASSRTAGRYV.

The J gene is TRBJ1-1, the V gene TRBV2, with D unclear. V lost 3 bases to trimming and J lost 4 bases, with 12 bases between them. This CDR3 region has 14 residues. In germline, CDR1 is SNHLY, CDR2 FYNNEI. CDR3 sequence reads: CASSEDLGSTEAFF. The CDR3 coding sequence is TGTGCCAGCAGTGAGGATCTAGGATCCACTGAAGCTTTCTTT.

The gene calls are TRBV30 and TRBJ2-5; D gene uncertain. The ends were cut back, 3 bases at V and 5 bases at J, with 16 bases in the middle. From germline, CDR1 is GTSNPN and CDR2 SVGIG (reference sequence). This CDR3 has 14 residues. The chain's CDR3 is CAWSAGEPEETQYF. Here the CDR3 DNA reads TGTGCCTGGAGCGCTGGCGAACCTGAGGAGACCCAGTACTTC. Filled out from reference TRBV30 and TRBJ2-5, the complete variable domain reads SQTIHQWPATLVQPVGSPLSLECTVEGTSNPNLYWYRQAAGRGLQLLFYSVGIGQISSEVPQNLSASRPQDRQFILSSKKLLLSDSGFYLCAWSAGEPEETQYFGPGTRLLVL.

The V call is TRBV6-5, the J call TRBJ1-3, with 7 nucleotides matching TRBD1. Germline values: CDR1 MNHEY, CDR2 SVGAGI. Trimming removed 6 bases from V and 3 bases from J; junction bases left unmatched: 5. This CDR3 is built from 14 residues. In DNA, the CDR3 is TGTGCCAGCAGGGACAGGATTTATGGAAACACCATATATTTT. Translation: CASRDRIYGNTIYF.

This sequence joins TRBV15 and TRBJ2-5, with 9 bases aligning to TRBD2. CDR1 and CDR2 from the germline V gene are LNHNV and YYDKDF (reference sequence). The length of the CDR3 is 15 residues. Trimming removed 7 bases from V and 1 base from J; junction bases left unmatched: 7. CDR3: CATTWRGGIQETQYF. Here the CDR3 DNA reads TGTGCCACCACCTGGCGGGGGGGAATCCAAGAGACCCAGTACTTC.

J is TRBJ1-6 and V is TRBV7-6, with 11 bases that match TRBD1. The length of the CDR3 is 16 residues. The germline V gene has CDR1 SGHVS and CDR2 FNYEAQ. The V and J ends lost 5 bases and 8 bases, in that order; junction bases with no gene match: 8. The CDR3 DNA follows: TGTGCCAGCAGCCCCGGGACAGGGGGTACCGATTCACCCCTCCACTTT. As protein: CASSPGTGGTDSPLHF.

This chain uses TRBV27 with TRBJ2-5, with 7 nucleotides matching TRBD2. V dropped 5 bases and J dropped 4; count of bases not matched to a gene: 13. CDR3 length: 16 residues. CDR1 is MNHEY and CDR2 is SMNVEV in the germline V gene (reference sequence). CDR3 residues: CASSPRRGTGGETQYF. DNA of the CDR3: TGTGCCAGCAGTCCCAGAAGGGGCACGGGAGGAGAGACCCAGTACTTC.

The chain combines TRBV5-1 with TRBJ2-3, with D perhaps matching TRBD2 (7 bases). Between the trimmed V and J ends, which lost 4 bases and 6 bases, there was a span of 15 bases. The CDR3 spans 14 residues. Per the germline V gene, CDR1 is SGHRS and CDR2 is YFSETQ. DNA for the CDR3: TGCGCCAGCAGCACGGGGGGCCCGCGTGATACGCAGTATTTT. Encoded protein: CASSTGGPRDTQYF.

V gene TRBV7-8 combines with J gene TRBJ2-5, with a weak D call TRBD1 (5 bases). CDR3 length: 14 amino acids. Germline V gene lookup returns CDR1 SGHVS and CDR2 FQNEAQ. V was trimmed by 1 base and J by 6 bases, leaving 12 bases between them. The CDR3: CASSLDPLGQTQYF. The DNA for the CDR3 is TGTGCCAGCAGCTTAGACCCTCTGGGGCAGACCCAGTACTTC.

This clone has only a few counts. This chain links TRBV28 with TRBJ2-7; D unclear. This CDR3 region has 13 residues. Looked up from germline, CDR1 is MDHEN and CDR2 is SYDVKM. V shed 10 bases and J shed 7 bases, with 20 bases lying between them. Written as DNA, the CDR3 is TGTGCCACCCTCTGGGCCTTCAGTGGGGAGCAGTACTTC. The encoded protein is CATLWAFSGEQYF.

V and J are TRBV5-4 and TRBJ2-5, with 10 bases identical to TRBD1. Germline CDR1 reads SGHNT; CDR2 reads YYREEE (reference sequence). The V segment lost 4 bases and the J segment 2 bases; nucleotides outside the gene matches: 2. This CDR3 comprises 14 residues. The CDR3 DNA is TGTGCCAGCAGCGGGACAGGGGTACAAGAGACCCAGTACTTC. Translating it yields CASSGTGVQETQYF.

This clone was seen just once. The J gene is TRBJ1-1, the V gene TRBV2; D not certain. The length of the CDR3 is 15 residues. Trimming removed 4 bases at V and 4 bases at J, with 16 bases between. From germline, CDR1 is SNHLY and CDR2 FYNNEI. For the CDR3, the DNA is TGTGCCAGCAGTGGTGAAGTTCTTGCGGGCACTGAAGCTTTCTTT. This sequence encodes CASSGEVLAGTEAFF.

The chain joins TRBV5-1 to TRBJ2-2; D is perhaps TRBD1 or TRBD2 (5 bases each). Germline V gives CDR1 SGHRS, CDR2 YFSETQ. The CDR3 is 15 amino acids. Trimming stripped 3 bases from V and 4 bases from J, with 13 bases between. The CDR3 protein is CASSSGAGPTGELFF. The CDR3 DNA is TGCGCCAGCAGCTCCGGGGCAGGGCCCACCGGGGAGCTGTTTTTT.

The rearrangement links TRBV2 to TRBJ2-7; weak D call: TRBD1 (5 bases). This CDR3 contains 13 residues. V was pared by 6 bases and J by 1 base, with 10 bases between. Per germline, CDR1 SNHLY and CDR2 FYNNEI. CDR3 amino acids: CASSPRGSYEQYV. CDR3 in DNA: TGTGCCAGCAGCCCAAGGGGTTCCTACGAGCAGTACGTC.

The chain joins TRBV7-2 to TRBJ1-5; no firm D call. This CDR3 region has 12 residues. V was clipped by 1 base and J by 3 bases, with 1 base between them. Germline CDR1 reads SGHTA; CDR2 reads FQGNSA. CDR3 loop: CASSLVNQPQHF. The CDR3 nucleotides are TGTGCCAGCAGCTTAGTCAATCAGCCCCAGCATTTT.

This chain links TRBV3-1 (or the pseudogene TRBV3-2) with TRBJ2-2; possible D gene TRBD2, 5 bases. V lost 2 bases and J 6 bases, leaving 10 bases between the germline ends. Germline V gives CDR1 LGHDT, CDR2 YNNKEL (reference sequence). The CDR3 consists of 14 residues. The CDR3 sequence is CASSQPAGPGELFF. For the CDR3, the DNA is TGTGCCAGCAGCCAACCGGCGGGCCCCGGGGAGCTGTTTTTT.